The 30 T cell receptor beta chains below were found in one sample sequenced in a study of blood T cells in healthy people across ages. A second PCR, run for roughly 7 to 11 cycles, used a sample-barcoded 5' primer plus a J-beta primer mix. TCRdb analysed the 5' RACE reads with MiXCR anew, one entry per CDR3 protein. The sample yields 1.5 million to 2 million distinct CDR3 sequences, around half seen once. The sample consisted of blood. The receptors stem from a woman aged 40-49 years in good health.

The chain couples TRBV29-1 to TRBJ1-2; TRBD1 matches at 9 bases. The CDR3 length is 12 residues. Germline V gene lookup returns CDR1 SQVTM and CDR2 ANQGSEA. Unmatched junction bases numbered 7, after V lost 6 bases and J lost 8 bases. The CDR3 bases are TGCAGCGTCGCCGGACAGGGGAGAGGCTACACCTTC. This gives the protein CSVAGQGRGYTF. The full variable domain, its missing parts supplied by reference TRBV29-1 and TRBJ1-2, is SAVISQKPSRDICQRGTSLTIQCQVDSQVTMMFWYRQQPGQSLTLIATANQGSEATYESGFVIDKFPISRPNLTFSTLTVSNMSPEDSSIYLCSVAGQGRGYTFGSGTRLTVV.

As for this clonotype: It may be a read error: a sequence one base away is much more abundant. The CDR3 sequence: CASSLIVGDTQYF. The CDR3 nucleotides are TGTGCTAGCAGCTTGATAGTAGGAGATACGCAGTATTTT. The V and J genes are TRBV7-7 and TRBJ2-3; D is unresolved. This CDR3 has 13 residues. In germline, CDR1 is SSHAT, CDR2 FNYEAQ (reference sequence).

The CDR3 region has the DNA TGTGCCAGCAGCTTTAAGGGGTTTCAAGAGACCCAGTACTTC. Translated: CASSFKGFQETQYF. The J gene is TRBJ2-5, the V gene TRBV7-2, with D tentatively TRBD1 (5 bases). The V gene's germline CDR1 is SGHTA and CDR2 FQGNSA. V lost 3 bases to trimming and J lost 2 bases, with 10 bases between them. There are 14 residues in the CDR3. Supplemented by reference TRBV7-2 and TRBJ2-5, the full variable domain reads GAGVSQSPSNKVTEKGKDVELRCDPISGHTALYWYRQSLGQGLEFLIYFQGNSAPDKSGLPSDRFSAERTGGSVSTLTIQRTQQEDSAVYLCASSFKGFQETQYFGPGTRLLVL.

J is TRBJ1-4 and V is TRBV6-5; no reliable D call. From germline, CDR1 is MNHEY and CDR2 SVGAGI. V dropped 4 bases and J dropped 8 bases, with 14 bases sitting between them. The CDR3 runs 14 residues. CDR3 sequence: CASSSVIVGEKLFF. CDR3 sequence (DNA): TGTGCCAGCAGTTCAGTGATAGTCGGGGAAAAACTGTTTTTT.

The genes are TRBV7-2 and TRBJ2-3, with 11 nucleotides matching TRBD2. CDR3 length: 20 amino acids. Germline CDR1 SGHTA, CDR2 FQGNSA. J lost 4 bases, V lost 1 base, and 16 bases had no gene match. The CDR3 DNA follows: TGTGCCAGCAGCTTAGTAACCCTAGCGGGGGGCCTGACTAGCGCAGATACGCAGTATTTT. The encoded protein is CASSLVTLAGGLTSADTQYF.

In this sample, this clonotype turned up a few times. The chain couples TRBV7-2 to TRBJ1-2; D is uncertain. Germline V gene data show CDR1 as SGHTA and CDR2 as FQGNSA. Trimming stripped 2 bases from V and 6 bases from J, with 10 bases between. The CDR3 runs to 13 residues. CDR3 sequence: CASSLTTAHGYTF. CDR3 in DNA: TGTGCCAGCAGCTTAACAACAGCCCATGGCTACACCTTC.

The rearrangement uses TRBV27 and TRBJ2-1; possibly TRBD1 or TRBD2 for D (6 bases each). CDR1 and CDR2 (germline): MNHEY, SMNVEV (reference sequence). The CDR3 has 14 residues. V gave up 5 bases and J gave up 4 bases, with 12 bases separating them. CDR3 region: CASSGGPGYNEQFF. The CDR3 DNA follows: TGTGCCAGCAGTGGGGGGCCCGGTTACAATGAGCAGTTCTTC.

This clonotype has more than one count but fewer than ten. V usage is TRBV10-3 and J usage is TRBJ1-2, with D unresolved. The V gene lost 10 bases and the J gene lost 6 bases, with 24 bases spanning the gap. CDR3 length: 15 amino acids. The V gene's germline CDR1 is ENHRY and CDR2 SYGVKD. CDR3 sequence: CASAPETRIKNGYTF. DNA of the CDR3: TGTGCCAGCGCGCCGGAAACACGAATCAAGAATGGCTACACCTTC.

This clonotype was seen a few times. This sequence joins TRBV27 and TRBJ2-3; D might be TRBD2 (7 bases). Per germline, CDR1 MNHEY and CDR2 SMNVEV (reference sequence). Between the trimmed V and J ends, which lost 6 bases and 2 bases, there was a span of 15 bases. The CDR3 is 15 amino acids. The CDR3 DNA is TGTGCCAGCAGCCCCTGGGGGGGGCTCACAGATACGCAGTATTTT. Protein product: CASSPWGGLTDTQYF.

The chain carries TRBV6-8 and TRBJ1-2, with 8 positions matching TRBD1. Germline V gene data show CDR1 as MNHGY and CDR2 as SAAAGT. The V gene end was trimmed by 8 bases and the J gene end by 6 bases; junction bases not matched to a gene: 8. This CDR3 region has 13 residues. The CDR3 loop reads CASEQGVGNGYTF. In DNA, the CDR3 is TGTGCCAGCGAACAGGGGGTCGGGAATGGCTACACCTTC.

V gene TRBV14 combines with J gene TRBJ2-1; possibly TRBD1 or TRBD2 for D (5 bases each). Germline V gene sequence: CDR1 SGHDN, CDR2 FVKESK. CDR3 length: 16 residues. V was shortened by 2 bases and J by 4 bases, with 15 bases between the two germline ends. The CDR3 region has the DNA TGTGCCAGCAGCCAATGGGGAGCAGGGAAGTACAATGAGCAGTTCTTC. Amino acid sequence: CASSQWGAGKYNEQFF.

This chain links TRBV3-1 with TRBJ2-3; a possible D gene is TRBD2 (7 bases). Germline V gene data show CDR1 as LGHDT and CDR2 as YNNKEL (reference sequence). The CDR3 runs 16 residues. With 6 bases removed from V and 2 bases from J, the gap between germline ends came to 18 bases. The CDR3 here is CASSGGGGSHTDTQYF. DNA of the CDR3: TGTGCCAGCAGTGGGGGCGGGGGCTCCCACACAGATACGCAGTATTTT.

The V and J genes are TRBV20-1 and TRBJ2-1; possible D gene TRBD1, 5 bases. V was pared by 0 bases and J by 5 bases, with 14 bases between. Germline assignment: CDR1 DFQATT and CDR2 SNEGSKA (reference sequence). There are 15 residues in the CDR3. This CDR3 reads CSARDRTPTDNEQFF. CDR3 DNA: TGCAGTGCTAGAGATAGGACACCAACCGACAATGAGCAGTTCTTC.

V gene TRBV5-1 combines with J gene TRBJ1-2, with unresolved D. Deletions cut 0 bases from V and 8 bases from J, with 11 bases between. CDR1 and CDR2 from the germline V gene are SGHRS and YFSETQ. The CDR3 sequence is 13 residues long. CDR3 sequence reads: CASSLARAGGYTF. Here the CDR3 DNA reads TGCGCCAGCAGCTTGGCCCGGGCGGGAGGCTACACCTTC.

This chain joins TRBV2 and TRBJ1-6, with D hard to call. Deletions cut 1 base from V and 0 bases from J, with 4 bases between. CDR1 is SNHLY, CDR2 FYNNEI, per germline. This CDR3 comprises 15 residues. The CDR3 here is CASSEGTSYNSPLHF. For the CDR3, the DNA is TGTGCCAGCAGTGAAGGAACCTCCTATAATTCACCCCTCCACTTT.

The V and J genes are TRBV9 and TRBJ1-2; 7 bases are a match to TRBD1. Germline V gene sequence: CDR1 SGDLS, CDR2 YYNGEE. After removal of 3 bases from V and 4 bases from J, the junction contained 9 bases not matched to a gene. CDR3 length equals 15 residues. The CDR3 region has the DNA TGTGCCAGCAGCGGGGACCGACAGGGACGCTATGGCTACACCTTC. Encoded protein: CASSGDRQGRYGYTF.

The V gene is TRBV7-2, the J gene TRBJ2-3; 13 positions match TRBD2. J lost 8 bases, V lost 5 bases, and 13 bases had no gene match. Germline values: CDR1 SGHTA, CDR2 FQGNSA. This CDR3 has 17 amino acids. The CDR3 region is CASSILPGLAGNPTQYF. CDR3 coding DNA: TGTGCCAGCAGCATTCTACCGGGACTAGCGGGGAATCCTACGCAGTATTTT.

This chain links TRBV29-1 with TRBJ2-7; 7 positions match TRBD1. The end of the DNA fits TRBJ2-5 better, so the J call may be wrong. Germline CDR1 is SQVTM and CDR2 is ANQGSEA. CDR3 length: 12 amino acids. The CDR3 region is CSGRDSGKTQYF. Here the CDR3 DNA reads TGCAGCGGCCGGGACAGCGGAAAGACCCAGTACTTC.

The chain uses TRBV7-9 and TRBJ1-2; no firm D call. The V gene's germline CDR1 is SEHNR and CDR2 FQNEAQ (reference sequence). V lost 5 bases to trimming and J lost 5 bases, with 15 bases between them. The CDR3 spans 14 residues. DNA for the CDR3: TGTGCCAGCAGCCGGGTTGGGAATCATTATGGCTACACCTTC. Its protein is CASSRVGNHYGYTF.

The chain recombines TRBV28 with TRBJ1-5; D possibly corresponds to TRBD1 (5 bases). Germline CDR1 and CDR2: MDHEN and SYDVKM. This CDR3 is built from 14 residues. Trimming took off 1 base at V and 3 bases at J, with 7 bases between the two ends. The chain's CDR3 is CASSLLGDNQPQHF. The CDR3, as DNA: TGTGCCAGCAGTTTATTGGGGGACAATCAGCCCCAGCATTTT.

The rearrangement links TRBV3-1 to TRBJ1-4, with a tentative D call TRBD1 (5 bases). The CDR3 extends over 16 amino acids. Trimming pared 1 base from V and 7 bases from J, leaving 16 bases between. In germline, CDR1 is LGHDT, CDR2 YNNKEL (reference sequence). CDR3 nucleotides: TGTGCCAGCAGCCAAGGGGGTGGCAGGGACGGTGAAAAACTGTTTTTT. Translation: CASSQGGGRDGEKLFF.

This clonotype was observed a handful of times. The chain carries TRBV28 and TRBJ1-2; D might be TRBD1 (5 bases). V lost 6 bases and J lost 2, with 22 bases in between. The CDR3 spans 17 residues. Germline V gene data show CDR1 as MDHEN and CDR2 as SYDVKM. The DNA of the CDR3 is TGTGCCAGCAGCCCCGGGACCGCACAAGAGCTAAACTATGGCTACACCTTC. The encoded protein is CASSPGTAQELNYGYTF.

V and J are TRBV10-3 and TRBJ2-3; the D gene is possibly TRBD1 (6 bases). Between the trimmed V and J ends, which lost 0 bases and 0 bases, there was a span of 10 bases. Germline CDR1 and CDR2: ENHRY and SYGVKD. This CDR3 comprises 16 residues. CDR3 residues: CAISESWQGSTDTQYF. The CDR3 bases are TGTGCCATCAGTGAGTCGTGGCAGGGGAGCACAGATACGCAGTATTTT.

This clonotype has only a few counts. A read error may account for a junction end that differs from germline. V usage is TRBV7-7 and J usage is TRBJ2-3, with 8 bases identical to TRBD2. CDR3 size: 16 residues. Germline CDR1 and CDR2: SSHAT and FNYEAQ (reference sequence). For the CDR3, the DNA is TGTGCTAGCAGCACCGACCTCAGCGGGGGAACAGATACGCAGTATTTT. This translates into CASSTDLSGGTDTQYF.

The chain has TRBV7-2 and TRBJ1-2, with 7 bases fitting TRBD1. CDR1 and CDR2 (germline): SGHTA, FQGNSA. J gave up 8 bases and V 2 bases, and 8 bases lay outside the gene matches. The CDR3 loop spans 14 amino acids. CDR3 loop: CASSLTTGSVGYTF. The CDR3 DNA follows: TGTGCCAGCAGCTTAACGACAGGGAGCGTCGGCTACACCTTC.

This clonotype was seen many times. This sequence joins TRBV5-1 and TRBJ2-3, with 7 bases fitting TRBD1. J gave up 0 bases and V 4 bases, and 17 bases lay outside the gene matches. Germline V CDR1 and CDR2: SGHRS, YFSETQ. CDR3 length: 19 residues. Written as DNA, the CDR3 is TGCGCCAGCAGCCACCCACCCGGGACAGTGCTGCAAAGCACAGATACGCAGTATTTT. This encodes CASSHPPGTVLQSTDTQYF. Combining the CDR3 with reference TRBV5-1 and TRBJ2-3 gives the whole variable domain KAGVTQTPRYLIKTRGQQVTLSCSPISGHRSVSWYQQTPGQGLQFLFEYFSETQRNKGNFPGRFSGRQFSNSRSEMNVSTLELGDSALYLCASSHPPGTVLQSTDTQYFGPGTRLTVL.

This clonotype was found a few times. The chain is built from TRBV7-2 and TRBJ2-1; the match to TRBD2 covers 9 bases. The V segment lost 6 bases and the J segment 9 bases; nucleotides outside the gene matches: 12. The germline CDR1 and CDR2 sequences are SGHTA and FQGNSA. This CDR3 has 15 amino acids. CDR3 in amino acids: CASSSIAGAQGEQFF. The CDR3 nucleotides are TGTGCCAGCAGTTCAATAGCGGGGGCCCAGGGTGAGCAGTTCTTC.

This chain uses TRBV15 with TRBJ1-2, with D maybe TRBD1 (6 bases). CDR1 is LNHNV, CDR2 YYDKDF, per germline (reference sequence). The CDR3 extends over 14 amino acids. V lost 1 base and J 6 bases, leaving 12 bases between the germline ends. The CDR3 reads CATSRGWAGDGYTF. CDR3 in DNA: TGTGCCACCAGCAGAGGCTGGGCAGGGGATGGCTACACCTTC.

The sample holds one count of this clonotype. The chain couples TRBV6-2 or TRBV6-3 to TRBJ2-1; 11 bases agree with TRBD1. This CDR3 comprises 13 residues. V lost 7 bases to trimming and J lost 9 bases; unmatched junction nucleotides: 5. Germline lookup yields CDR1 MNHEY and CDR2 SVGEGT. The CDR3 protein is CASTRTGGGEQFF. In DNA form, the CDR3 reads TGTGCCAGCACCCGGACAGGGGGCGGTGAGCAGTTCTTC.

This rearrangement joins TRBV11-2 to TRBJ2-5, with D possibly matching TRBD2 (7 bases). Germline V gives CDR1 SGHAT, CDR2 FQNNGV. V lost 2 bases, J lost 11 bases, and 21 bases lay in between. The CDR3 consists of 15 residues. DNA of the CDR3: TGTGCCAGCAGCTTATGGGAGGGGGTAGTCGATGAGCAGTACTTC. Protein product: CASSLWEGVVDEQYF.